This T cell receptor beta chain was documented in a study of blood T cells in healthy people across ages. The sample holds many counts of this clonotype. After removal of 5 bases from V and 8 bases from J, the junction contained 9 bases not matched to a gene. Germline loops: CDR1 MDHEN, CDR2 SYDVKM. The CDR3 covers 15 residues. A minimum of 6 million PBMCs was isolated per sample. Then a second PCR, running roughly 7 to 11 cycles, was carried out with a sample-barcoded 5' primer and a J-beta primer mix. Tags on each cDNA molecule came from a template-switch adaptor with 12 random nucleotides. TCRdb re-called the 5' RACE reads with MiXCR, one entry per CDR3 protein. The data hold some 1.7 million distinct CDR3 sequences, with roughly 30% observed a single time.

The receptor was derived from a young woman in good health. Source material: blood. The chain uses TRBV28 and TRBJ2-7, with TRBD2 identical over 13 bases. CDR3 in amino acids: CASSTATSGGTKQYF. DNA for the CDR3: TGTGCCAGCAGTACGGCGACTAGCGGGGGGACCAAGCAGTACTTC.